This T cell receptor (beta chain) was identified in a study of CD8 T cells in ankylosing spondylitis. This clonotype came up a few times. What it binds is not known. Libraries of TCR beta came from quantitative 5'-RACE with molecular barcodes. Using its own MiXCR run on the 5' RACE reads, TCRdb lists one record per CDR3 protein. The sample shows under 250,000 distinct CDR3 sequences, about 10% of them seen only once. Study conclusions and caveats: Within ankylosing spondylitis blood, a TCR beta motif made up of eight highly homologous variants appeared to be characteristic. The authors found the disease-linked clones to be CD8+ and relatively rare in peripheral blood. There was reportedly significant enrichment of clones that were disease-linked in matched ankylosing spondylitis synovial fluid.

This CDR3 is built from 14 residues. Germline trimming cut 3 bases from V and 5 bases from J; bases unmatched to any gene: 5. Germline V gene sequence: CDR1 SGHRS, CDR2 YFSETQ. The TCR originated in a male donor with ankylosing spondylitis or in good health (not recorded which). The chain combines TRBV5-1 with TRBJ2-7; 10 positions agree with TRBD1. The sequenced sample consisted of blood, either unsorted or a sorted T cell fraction (not recorded which). CDR3 protein: CASSSGTGDDEQYF. The CDR3 coding sequence is TGCGCCAGCAGCTCTGGGACAGGGGACGACGAGCAGTACTTC.